This T cell receptor (beta chain) comes out of a study of OX40 agonist ivuxolimab in advanced cancers. Study as a whole: From about 23 to 85 years was the age range, with a mean of around 60 years, and around 83% were male. Regarding the study as a whole: Some nonresponders also had low normalized T-cell clonal expansion.

A word on this clone: Its target is not known.

The assay was immunoSEQ multiplex PCR, and TCRdb's table has in-frame clones only and misses some. Among 83,000 or so clones listed, roughly 90% were seen once. Unmatched junction bases numbered 3, after V lost 0 bases and J lost 5 bases. The CDR3 is made up of 15 amino acids. The germline gives CDR1 SGHNT, CDR2 YYREEE (reference sequence). Sequences were derived from CD4+ or CD8+ T cells sorted from blood, sampled in a trial of the OX40 agonist ivuxolimab. The genes are TRBV5-4 and TRBJ2-2, with TRBD2 identical over 8 bases. The origin of this receptor is an adult with an advanced solid tumor such as melanoma, head and neck, liver or kidney cancer. In nucleotides, the CDR3 is TGTGCCAGCAGCTTGGCGGGAGGGCTGACCGGGGAGCTGTTTTTT. It translates to CASSLAGGLTGELFF.